Listed here are 23 T cell receptor beta chains from one sample, sequenced in a study of blood T cell repertoires in COVID-19. The table came from immunoSEQ multiplex PCR; TCRdb's copy has only in-frame clones and leaves some out. The sample has some 150,000 clones, 87% seen once. Material: peripheral blood. The receptors were sampled from a man younger than 30 with active or convalescent COVID-19.

This chain joins TRBV4-2 and TRBJ1-4; 8 positions match TRBD1. The junction had 7 bases not matched to a gene; V was cut back by 3 bases and J by 4 bases. CDR1 and CDR2 from the germline V gene are LGHNA and YNFKEQ. CDR3 size: 16 residues. The CDR3 is CASSQDTGGVNEKLFF. CDR3 nucleotide sequence: TGTGCCAGCAGCCAGGATACAGGGGGGGTTAATGAAAAACTGTTTTTT.

V gene TRBV10-3 combines with J gene TRBJ1-3; 8 bases align to TRBD1. CDR3 length: 17 residues. Germline-derived CDR1 and CDR2 are ENHRY and SYGVKD. Trimming cost V 2 bases and J 4 bases; bases outside gene matches: 10. The CDR3 DNA reads as TGTGCCATCAGTGAGCCTGGACAGGGTATGTCCGGAAACACCATATATTTT. Amino acids: CAISEPGQGMSGNTIYF.

A remark on this clone: This sample also contains other DNA sequences that code for the same CDR3. V gene TRBV3-1 (or the pseudogene TRBV3-2) combines with J gene TRBJ2-7, with TRBD2 as a possible D gene (5 bases). The CDR3 is 17 amino acids. V was shortened by 1 base and J by 3 bases, with 19 bases between the two germline ends. Germline V gives CDR1 LGHDT, CDR2 YNNKEL (reference sequence). In DNA form, the CDR3 reads TGTGCCAGCAGCCAAGGCATCTCAAGACTAAGATGCTACGAGCAGTACTTC. It translates to CASSQGISRLRCYEQYF.

CDR3 in amino acids: CASSYPSVVAQNAYEQYF. The CDR3 coding sequence is TGTGCCAGCAGTTACCCTTCTGTCGTGGCTCAAAACGCCTACGAGCAGTACTTC. V and J are TRBV6-2 or TRBV6-3 and TRBJ2-7; no clear D gene. This CDR3 has 18 amino acids. Trimming removed 2 bases from V and 2 bases from J, with 22 bases in between. CDR1 is MNHEY and CDR2 is SVGEGT in the germline V gene.

This sequence joins TRBV9 and TRBJ2-3; TRBD2 matches at 8 bases. V gave up 6 bases and J gave up 5 bases; unmatched junction bases: 11. The CDR3 runs 15 residues. The germline CDR1 and CDR2 sequences are SGDLS and YYNGEE. The CDR3 reads CASTSSGRQLDTQYF. The CDR3 DNA reads TGTGCCAGCACCTCTAGCGGGCGCCAGCTAGATACGCAGTATTTT. The whole variable domain, remainder taken from reference TRBV9 and TRBJ2-3, is DSGVTQTPKHLITATGQRVTLRCSPRSGDLSVYWYQQSLDQGLQFLIQYYNGEERAKGNILERFSAQQFPDLHSELNLSSLELGDSALYFCASTSSGRQLDTQYFGPGTRLTVL.

Concerning this clone: Other nucleotide sequences in the sample specify the same CDR3. J is TRBJ1-1 and V is TRBV6-5, with D perhaps matching TRBD1 (6 bases). Germline CDR1 and CDR2: MNHEY and SVGAGI. The CDR3 sequence is 14 residues long. Trimming shortened V by 2 bases and J by 2 bases, and 9 bases separated the two germline ends. CDR3 region: CASSYGGANTEAFF. The CDR3 nucleotides read TGTGCCAGCAGTTACGGGGGGGCTAACACTGAAGCTTTCTTT.

The V gene is TRBV5-1, the J gene TRBJ2-1, with 8 bases fitting TRBD1. Losses at the gene ends were 4 bases for V and 0 bases for J; bases not matched to a gene: 6. Germline-derived CDR1 and CDR2 are SGHRS and YFSETQ. The length of the CDR3 is 16 residues. The CDR3 nucleotides are TGCGCCAGCAGCCCTAGGACAGGGAGCTCCTACAATGAGCAGTTCTTC. Protein sequence: CASSPRTGSSYNEQFF.

The CDR3 DNA reads as TGTGCCAGCAGCCCGACTAGCGGGGGCACCGGGGAGCTGTTTTTT. This gives the protein CASSPTSGGTGELFF. The chain recombines TRBV7-8 with TRBJ2-2; 12 nucleotides line up with TRBD2. Germline V lookup: CDR1 SGHVS, CDR2 FQNEAQ. The CDR3 is 15 residues long. Trimming cost V 5 bases and J 4 bases; bases outside gene matches: 2.

This sequence joins TRBV18 and TRBJ1-2, with TRBD1 identical over 7 bases. Germline assignment: CDR1 KGHSH and CDR2 LQKENI. The CDR3 is made up of 15 amino acids. V was pared by 6 bases and J by 8 bases, with 15 bases of the junction left unmatched. CDR3 protein: CASSSSQTGANGYTF. The CDR3 nucleotides read TGTGCCAGCTCCTCCTCTCAAACAGGGGCGAACGGCTACACCTTC.

The chain is built from TRBV6-5 and TRBJ1-1, with D maybe TRBD1 (5 bases). The CDR3 is 13 amino acids. Between the trimmed V and J ends, which lost 5 bases and 2 bases, there was a span of 9 bases. Germline V gene lookup returns CDR1 MNHEY and CDR2 SVGAGI. The CDR3 is CASSLQGNTEAFF. DNA for the CDR3: TGTGCCAGCAGTCTCCAGGGTAACACTGAAGCTTTCTTT.

The chain is built from TRBV7-3 and TRBJ2-1, with TRBD2 matching over 10 bases. V was clipped by 3 bases and J by 6 bases; unmatched bases: 2. Germline CDR1 and CDR2: SGHTA and FQGTGA. The CDR3 is 14 amino acids. CDR3 residues: CASSFLAGVNEQFF. The CDR3 DNA reads as TGTGCCAGCAGCTTTCTAGCGGGAGTCAATGAGCAGTTCTTC.

This clone was seen only a few times. CDR3 sequence (DNA): TGTGCCAGCAGCCCCGGTGGGCAATCCTACAATGAGCAGTTCTTC. Translating it yields CASSPGGQSYNEQFF. The genes are TRBV11-3 and TRBJ2-1; no firm D call. The V gene's germline CDR1 is SGHNT and CDR2 YENEEA. The CDR3 runs to 15 residues. Trimming removed 5 bases from V and 1 base from J, with 12 bases in between.

The V and J genes are TRBV9 and TRBJ2-1; 10 nucleotides align to TRBD2. In germline, CDR1 is SGDLS, CDR2 YYNGEE. J was trimmed by 10 bases and V by 5 bases; bases with no gene match: 9. The CDR3 has 14 residues. CDR3 in amino acids: CASSRSGGALEQFF. Here the CDR3 DNA reads TGTGCCAGCAGTCGAAGCGGGGGGGCCTTGGAGCAGTTCTTC.

The rearrangement links TRBV2 to TRBJ1-6, with TRBD1 identical over 7 bases. Germline CDR1 and CDR2: SNHLY and FYNNEI. After removal of 7 bases from V and 6 bases from J, the junction contained 6 bases not matched to a gene. The CDR3 length is 14 residues. CDR3 protein: CASTWDRTNSPLHF. DNA for the CDR3: TGTGCCAGCACGTGGGACAGAACTAATTCACCCCTCCACTTT.

The chain joins TRBV10-3 to TRBJ1-5; maybe TRBD1 (5 bases). CDR1 ENHRY and CDR2 SYGVKD come from the germline V gene. This CDR3 has 17 amino acids. The V and J ends lost 11 bases and 6 bases respectively, with 29 bases between them. The CDR3 here is CAPPGGRQGKNGQPQHF. DNA for the CDR3: TGTGCCCCCCCGGGGGGGAGACAAGGAAAAAATGGTCAGCCCCAGCATTTT.

The rearrangement joins TRBV30 to TRBJ1-2; the match to TRBD1 covers 7 bases. With 0 bases clipped from V and 8 bases from J, the junction kept 9 bases outside the gene matches. The CDR3 length is 14 residues. The germline gives CDR1 GTSNPN, CDR2 SVGIG (reference sequence). The CDR3 protein is CAWSVGAGGNGYTF. The DNA for the CDR3 is TGTGCCTGGAGTGTAGGGGCAGGGGGAAACGGCTACACCTTC.

The V call is TRBV6-6, the J call TRBJ2-3; D is perhaps TRBD2 (6 bases). CDR3 size: 12 residues. V shed 5 bases and J shed 10 bases, with 13 bases lying between them. Germline values: CDR1 MNHNY, CDR2 SVGAGI (reference sequence). DNA of the CDR3: TGTGCCAGCAGTCCCCTGGGAGGTGCGCAGTATTTT. Protein: CASSPLGGAQYF.

Only a few counts were recorded for this clone. V is TRBV5-1 and J is TRBJ2-1; D possibly corresponds to TRBD1 (6 bases). From germline, CDR1 is SGHRS and CDR2 YFSETQ. The germline V and J ends were trimmed by 0 bases and 4 bases, with 11 bases remaining between them. This CDR3 contains 15 residues. The CDR3: CASSLDGQQYNEQFF. CDR3 bases: TGCGCCAGCAGCTTGGACGGACAGCAATACAATGAGCAGTTCTTC.

The rearrangement joins TRBV28 to TRBJ2-7; 8 nucleotides align to TRBD2. J lost 0 bases, V lost 6 bases, and 7 bases had no gene match. The CDR3 spans 15 residues. The germline gives CDR1 MDHEN, CDR2 SYDVKM. The CDR3 DNA reads TGTGCCAGCAGCCCGGCCGGGACTAGCTCCTACGAGCAGTACGTC. Protein: CASSPAGTSSYEQYV.

V is TRBV3-1 (or the pseudogene TRBV3-2) and J is TRBJ2-5, with TRBD2 identical over 8 bases. Trimming took 0 bases from V and 2 from J; bases not matched to a gene: 5. Looked up from germline, CDR1 is LGHDT and CDR2 is YNNKEL (reference sequence). This CDR3 has 16 amino acids. CDR3: CASSQDIGGGQETQYF. The CDR3, as DNA: TGTGCCAGCAGCCAAGATATCGGGGGGGGTCAAGAGACCCAGTACTTC.

The CDR3 nucleotides read TGTGCCAGCAGTTACTCTGGACAGCTCTACGAGCAGTACTTC. It specifies CASSYSGQLYEQYF. This chain connects TRBV6-5 to TRBJ2-7; a possible D gene is TRBD1 (6 bases). V gave up 0 bases and J gave up 3 bases, with 9 bases separating them. CDR3 length: 14 amino acids. In germline, CDR1 is MNHEY, CDR2 SVGAGI.

The rearrangement links TRBV28 to TRBJ1-5, with D hard to call. The CDR3 contains 13 residues. CDR1 and CDR2 (germline): MDHEN, SYDVKM. V gave up 3 bases and J gave up 1 base, with 4 bases separating them. The CDR3 here is CASSFGSNQPQHF. As DNA, the CDR3 is TGTGCCAGCAGTTTTGGCAGCAATCAGCCCCAGCATTTT.

V gene TRBV7-3 combines with J gene TRBJ2-7; 10 nucleotides line up with TRBD2. Germline V gene sequence: CDR1 SGHTA, CDR2 FQGTGA. Trimming cost V 1 base and J 6 bases; bases outside gene matches: 9. This CDR3 contains 16 residues. The CDR3 protein is CASSLSLSGLASEQYF. The CDR3 DNA sequence: TGTGCCAGCAGCTTAAGTCTGTCGGGACTAGCGTCCGAGCAGTACTTC.